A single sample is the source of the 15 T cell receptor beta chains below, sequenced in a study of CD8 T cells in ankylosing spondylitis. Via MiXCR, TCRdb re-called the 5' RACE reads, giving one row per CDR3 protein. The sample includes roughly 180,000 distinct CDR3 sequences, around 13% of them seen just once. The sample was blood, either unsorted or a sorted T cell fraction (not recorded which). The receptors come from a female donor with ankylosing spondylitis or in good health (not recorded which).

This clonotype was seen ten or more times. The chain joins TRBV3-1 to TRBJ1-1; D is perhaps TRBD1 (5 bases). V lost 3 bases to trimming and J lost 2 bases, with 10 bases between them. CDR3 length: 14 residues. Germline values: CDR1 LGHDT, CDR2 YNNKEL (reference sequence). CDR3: CASSHQGRNTEAFF. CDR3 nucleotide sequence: TGTGCCAGCAGCCATCAGGGCCGAAACACTGAAGCTTTCTTT.

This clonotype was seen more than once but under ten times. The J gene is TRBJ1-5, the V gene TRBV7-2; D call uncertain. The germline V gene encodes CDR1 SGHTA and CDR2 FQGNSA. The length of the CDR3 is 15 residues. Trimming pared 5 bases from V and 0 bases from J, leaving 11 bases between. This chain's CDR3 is CASSQTPYSNQPQHF. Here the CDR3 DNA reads TGTGCCAGCAGCCAGACACCTTATAGCAATCAGCCCCAGCATTTT.

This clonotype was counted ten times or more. The CDR3 bases are TGTGCCAGCAGCTTACTCCTGGACCGCGGAAACACCATATATTTT. Amino acids: CASSLLLDRGNTIYF. The chain links TRBV5-6 to TRBJ1-3; the D is unclear. V was trimmed by 2 bases and J by 4 bases, leaving 13 bases between them. The CDR3 extends over 15 amino acids. Looked up from germline, CDR1 is SGHDT and CDR2 is YYEEEE. The entire variable domain, with the rest obtained from reference TRBV5-6 and TRBJ1-3, is as follows: DAGVTQSPTHLIKTRGQQVTLRCSPKSGHDTVSWYQQALGQGPQFIFQYYEEEERQRGNFPDRFSGHQFPNYSSELNVNALLLGDSALYLCASSLLLDRGNTIYFGEGSWLTVV.

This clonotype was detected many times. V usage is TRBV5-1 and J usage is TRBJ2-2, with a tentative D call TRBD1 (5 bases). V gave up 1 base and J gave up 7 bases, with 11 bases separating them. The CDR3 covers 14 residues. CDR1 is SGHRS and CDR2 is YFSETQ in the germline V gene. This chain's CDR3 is CASSLRGRDGELFF. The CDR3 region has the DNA TGCGCCAGCAGCTTGAGGGGAAGGGACGGGGAGCTGTTTTTT.

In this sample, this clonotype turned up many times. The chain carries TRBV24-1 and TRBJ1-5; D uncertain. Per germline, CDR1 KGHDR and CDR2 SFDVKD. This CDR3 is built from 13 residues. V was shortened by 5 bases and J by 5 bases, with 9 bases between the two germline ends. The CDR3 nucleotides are TGTGCCACCAGTGCGGAAGGATATCAGCCCCAGCATTTT. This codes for CATSAEGYQPQHF.

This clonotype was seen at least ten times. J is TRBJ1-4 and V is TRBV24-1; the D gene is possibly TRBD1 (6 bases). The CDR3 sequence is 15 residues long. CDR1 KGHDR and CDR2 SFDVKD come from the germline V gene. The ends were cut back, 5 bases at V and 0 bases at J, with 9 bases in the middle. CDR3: CATSAGATTNEKLFF. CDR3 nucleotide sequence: TGTGCCACCAGTGCGGGGGCCACAACTAATGAAAAACTGTTTTTT.

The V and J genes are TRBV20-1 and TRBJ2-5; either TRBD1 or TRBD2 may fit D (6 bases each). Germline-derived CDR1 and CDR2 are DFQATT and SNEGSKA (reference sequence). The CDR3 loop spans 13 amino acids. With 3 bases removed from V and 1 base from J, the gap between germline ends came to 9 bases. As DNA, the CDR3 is TGCAGTGCTAGTAAGGGGGGCCAAGAGACCCAGTACTTC. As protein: CSASKGGQETQYF.

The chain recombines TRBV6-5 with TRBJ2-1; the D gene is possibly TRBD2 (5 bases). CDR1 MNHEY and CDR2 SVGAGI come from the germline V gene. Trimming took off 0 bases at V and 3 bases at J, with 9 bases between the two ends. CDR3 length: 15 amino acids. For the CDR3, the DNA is TGTGCCAGCAGTTACTCGGGCGGGTACTACAATGAGCAGTTCTTC. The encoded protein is CASSYSGGYYNEQFF.

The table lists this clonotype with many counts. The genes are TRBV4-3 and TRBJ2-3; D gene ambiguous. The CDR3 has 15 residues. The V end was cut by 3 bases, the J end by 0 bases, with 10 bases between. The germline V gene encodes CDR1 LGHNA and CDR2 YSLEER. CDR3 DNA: TGCGCCAGCAGCCACAAACACCCTAGCACAGATACGCAGTATTTT. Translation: CASSHKHPSTDTQYF.

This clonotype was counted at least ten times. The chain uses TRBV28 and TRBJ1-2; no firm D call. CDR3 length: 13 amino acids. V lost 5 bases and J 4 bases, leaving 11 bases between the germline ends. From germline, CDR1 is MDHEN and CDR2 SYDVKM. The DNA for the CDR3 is TGTGCCAGCAGTCCGACCCTGCGCTATGGCTACACCTTC. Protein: CASSPTLRYGYTF.

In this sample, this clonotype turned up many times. CDR3 sequence reads: CSARADTQYF. The CDR3, as DNA: TGCAGTGCTAGAGCCGATACGCAGTATTTT. The chain carries TRBV20-1 and TRBJ2-3; D remains unclear. With 1 base removed from V and 6 bases from J, the gap between germline ends came to 2 bases. This CDR3 comprises 10 residues. CDR1 is DFQATT and CDR2 is SNEGSKA in the germline V gene (reference sequence).

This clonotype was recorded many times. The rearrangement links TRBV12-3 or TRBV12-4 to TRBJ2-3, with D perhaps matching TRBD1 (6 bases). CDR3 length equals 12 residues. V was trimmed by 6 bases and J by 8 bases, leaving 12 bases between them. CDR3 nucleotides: TGTGCCAGCAGAATAGGGGGAACTACGCAGTATTTT. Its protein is CASRIGGTTQYF.

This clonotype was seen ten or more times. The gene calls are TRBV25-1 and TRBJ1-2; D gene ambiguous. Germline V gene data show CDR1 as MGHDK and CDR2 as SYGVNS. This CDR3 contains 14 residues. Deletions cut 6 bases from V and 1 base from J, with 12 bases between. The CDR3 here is CASRPFGSNYGYTF. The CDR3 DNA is TGTGCCAGCAGGCCCTTCGGGAGTAACTATGGCTACACCTTC.

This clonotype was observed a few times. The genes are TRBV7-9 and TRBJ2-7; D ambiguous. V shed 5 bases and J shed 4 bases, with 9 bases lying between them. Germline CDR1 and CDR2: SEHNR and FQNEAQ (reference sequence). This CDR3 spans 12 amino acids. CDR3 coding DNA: TGTGCCAGCAGCCCAGCAACATACGAGCAGTACTTC. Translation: CASSPATYEQYF.

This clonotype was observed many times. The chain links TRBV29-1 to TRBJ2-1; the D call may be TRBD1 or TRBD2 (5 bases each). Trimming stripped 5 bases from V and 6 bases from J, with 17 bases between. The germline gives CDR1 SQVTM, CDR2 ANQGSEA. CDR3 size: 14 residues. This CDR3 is CSVSGTRDPNEQFF. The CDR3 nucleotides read TGCAGCGTTTCCGGGACGCGAGATCCCAATGAGCAGTTCTTC.